The present T cell receptor (beta chain) was sequenced within a study of T cells after yellow fever vaccination. Study-level findings and limits: Abundant clonotypes (contaminants from the bulk population) could be present in FACS-sorted repertoires.

Germline V gives CDR1 ENHRY, CDR2 SYGVKD. Trimming removed 7 bases at V and 1 base at J, with 13 bases between. The CDR3 extends over 14 amino acids. Conversion of TCR transcripts into cDNA relied on 5'RACE template switching, which added a universal primer site and UMIs. TCRdb re-analysed the 5' RACE reads in MiXCR, keeping a single row per CDR3 protein. The sample lists more than 300,000 distinct CDR3 sequences, about 10% occurring once. Regarding this clonotype: Its antigen remains unknown.

The starting material was CD4+ T cells sorted from PBMCs, obtained 45 days after the yellow fever booster vaccination. This rearrangement joins TRBV10-3 to TRBJ2-5; D is undetermined. The receptor was derived from a man aged 18 to 30 who received the YFV17D yellow fever vaccine. The CDR3 sequence is CAIKERSAQETQYF. The CDR3 DNA follows: TGTGCCATCAAGGAGCGCTCCGCCCAAGAGACCCAGTACTTC.